This TCR beta chain was identified during a study of CD4 T cells in relation to SARS-CoV-2 and coronaviruses. For the study at large: TCR beta CDR3s were sequenced after approximately 11-day antigen culture of PBMCs. Study-wide points: Pre-pandemic and post-infection samples never came from the same donor.

Libraries were prepared by immunoSEQ multiplex PCR; TCRdb keeps only in-frame clonotypes and omits some of them. The sample yields about 23,000 clones, less than 85% seen once. The unexposed donors gave CD4+ T cells in 2011-2018, prior to COVID-19. Isolation of CD4+ T cells took place after nine to ten days in culture. Cultures received half-medium IL-2 refreshes on days 3 and 7. This clone was counted a few times. Its target is not known. The origin of this receptor is a human donor in good health. Sequencing input: CD4+ T cells from PBMCs, cultured in vitro.

The chain's CDR3 is CASSLNTGELFF. The CDR3 DNA sequence: TGTGCCAGCTCACTGAACACCGGGGAGCTGTTTTTT. The V call is TRBV18, the J call TRBJ2-2; D is undetermined. Trimming removed 4 bases at V and 1 base at J, with 1 base between. CDR1 is KGHSH, CDR2 LQKENI, per germline. The CDR3 sequence is 12 residues long.